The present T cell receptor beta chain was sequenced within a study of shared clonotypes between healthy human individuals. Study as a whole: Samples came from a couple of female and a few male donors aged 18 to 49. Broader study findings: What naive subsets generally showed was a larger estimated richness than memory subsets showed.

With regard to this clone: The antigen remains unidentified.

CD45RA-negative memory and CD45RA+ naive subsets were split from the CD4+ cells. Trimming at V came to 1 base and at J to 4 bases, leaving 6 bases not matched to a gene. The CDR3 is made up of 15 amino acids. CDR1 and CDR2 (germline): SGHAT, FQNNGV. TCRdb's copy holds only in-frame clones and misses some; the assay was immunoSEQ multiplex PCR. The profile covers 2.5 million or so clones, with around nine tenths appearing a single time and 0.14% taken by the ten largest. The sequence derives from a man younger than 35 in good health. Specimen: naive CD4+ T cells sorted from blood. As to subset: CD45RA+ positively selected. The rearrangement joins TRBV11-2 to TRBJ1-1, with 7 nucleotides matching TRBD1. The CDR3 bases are TGTGCCAGCAGCTTAGGTACAGGGGTTGGCACTGAAGCTTTCTTT. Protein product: CASSLGTGVGTEAFF.